This T cell receptor beta chain originates from a study of OX40 agonist ivuxolimab in advanced cancers. Concerning the study at large: Ivuxolimab was an agonistic, fully human IgG2 monoclonal antibody directed against OX40 (CD134), a costimulatory receptor. The paper reports the monotherapy dose-escalation portion (N ≈ 50 patients) of the phase I ivuxolimab trial. The dose-escalation cohort was about 83% male with a mean age of 60 years, ranging from about 20 to 85. Prior anti-PD-1, anti-PD-L1 or anti-CTLA-4 therapy was permitted, and 40% of dose-escalation patients had received checkpoint inhibitors. The purpose of peripheral TCRbeta sequencing was to test whether ivuxolimab changed TCR sequence diversity and led to clonal T-cell expansion. Three dose-escalation patients achieved partial responses, one with hepatocellular carcinoma and two with cutaneous melanoma. Among the approximately 50 dose-escalation patients, 19 had hepatocellular carcinoma, 15 or so melanoma, 9 renal cell carcinoma and 9 head and neck cancer. Intravenous ivuxolimab was administered to patients every 2 weeks at six dose levels: 0.01, 0.1, 0.3, 1.5, 3 and 10 mg/kg. Broad study findings and their caveats: After ivuxolimab, more expanded clones were found on average in CD8+ T cells than in CD4+ T cells. The antigen specificity of the peripheral T cells that underwent clonal expansion was not determined. Low levels of normalized T-cell clonal expansion were also shown by some nonresponding patients. In the 0.1-3.0 mg/kg groups, partial responders had among the lowest normalized peripheral clonal expansion, particularly in CD8+ T cells. At doses of 0.1 to 3.0 mg/kg, clonal expansion of both CD4+ and CD8+ blood T cells was observed from baseline to week 6.

Genomic DNA was isolated from the sorted cells so that the TCRbeta CDR3 region could be sequenced. TCRbeta CDR3 regions were sequenced using the immunoSEQ Assay. TCRdb limited this immuneACCESS table to in-frame rearrangements with V and J called. A share of clones is missing; checked studies link under half to unresolved V genes, and the rest is unexplained. The sample table holds 79,000 or so clones, of which about 82% were seen once. Clones ranked in the top ten supply about 0.6% of the sample. CDR1 and CDR2, looked up from the germline V gene (reference sequence), are LNHDA and SQIVND. V sheds 5 bases and J sheds 9 bases, leaving 16 bases between their ends. Measured from the cysteine to the phenylalanine, the CDR3 is 13 residues long. The DNA shown is the 39-base CDR3, in frame from base 1. The trial excluded patients who had a history of autoimmune disease or who were on systemic immunosuppression. Peripheral blood for TCR sequencing was drawn from every dose cohort at baseline, at cycle 4 day 1 and at cycle 7 day 1. Samples were obtained from an open-label, multicenter, first-in-human phase I dose-escalation trial of ivuxolimab. Adults with locally advanced or metastatic melanoma, renal cell, hepatocellular, or head and neck squamous cell carcinoma were enrolled in the trial. Before TCR sequencing, CD4+ T cells and CD8+ T cells from peripheral blood were sorted into separate populations.

Points on this clone: The antigen this receptor binds is unknown. Per-base quality was not reported, and no clone a single base away is much larger than it.

The receptor's source is an adult with an advanced solid tumor such as melanoma, head and neck, liver or kidney cancer. The chain is made from TRBV19 and TRBJ1-1; too little of a D gene remains to name it. Here the sequenced sample was CD4+ or CD8+ T cells sorted from blood, taken in a trial of the OX40 agonist ivuxolimab. The DNA sequence is as follows: TGTGCCAGTAGTTCCGGGGAGAGGCGACAAGCTTTCTTT. This encodes CASSSGERRQAFF.